The present TCR beta chain was sequenced within a study of cytomegalovirus exposure and HLA in healthy donors. Study-level points and caveats: Later analysis indicated greater clonal expansion among HLA-associated TCR beta chains than among equally common other chains. Investigators reported some 150 TCR beta chains as tied to cytomegalovirus.

Amplification used 60 Vbeta primers and 13 Jbeta primers. Profiling relied on immunoSEQ multiplex PCR, and the TCRdb table lists in-frame clones only, not all of them. This repertoire shows 95,000 to 150,000 clones, 15% found once; its top ten account for roughly 2%. The CDR3 consists of 12 residues. Per germline, CDR1 SGHRS and CDR2 YFSETQ. Trimming pared 4 bases from V and 4 bases from J, leaving 8 bases between. A remark on this clone: The antigen remains undetermined.

Specimen: PBMCs. This clonotype originated in a woman between 18 and 29 years old in good health and CMV-seronegative. The chain joins TRBV5-1 to TRBJ1-2, with unresolved D. CDR3: CASSGESYGYTF. CDR3 DNA: TGCGCCAGCAGCGGTGAGAGCTATGGCTACACCTTC. The entire variable domain, with the rest obtained from reference TRBV5-1 and TRBJ1-2, is as follows: KAGVTQTPRYLIKTRGQQVTLSCSPISGHRSVSWYQQTPGQGLQFLFEYFSETQRNKGNFPGRFSGRQFSNSRSEMNVSTLELGDSALYLCASSGESYGYTFGSGTRLTVV.